A selection of T cell receptor beta chains follows, all from one sample in a study of blood T cell repertoires in COVID-19. The data were produced by immunoSEQ multiplex PCR, yet TCRdb's version contains in-frame clones alone and is incomplete. The repertoire holds approximately 210,000 clones, with over 80% as singletons. Sequences were obtained from peripheral blood. The source of these receptors is a human donor in a cohort sampled during active COVID-19. The CDR3 runs from the conserved cysteine through the conserved F or W. D genes are given only for firm matches. Clone size appears in some rows only: once, few, many, or a class for an expanded clone.

J gene: TRBJ2-3
V gene: TRBV9
clone size: few
D gene: NA
CDR3 DNA: TGTGCCAGCAGCGTAGGAGTGAGCGCCCGACAGTATTTT
CDR3 protein: CASSVGVSARQYF

J gene: TRBJ1-4
V gene: TRBV30
clone size: NA
D gene: TRBD1
CDR3 DNA: TGTGCGGGGACAGAATCTAATGAAAAACTGTTTTTT
CDR3 protein: CAGTESNEKLFF

J gene: TRBJ1-6
V gene: TRBV6-5
clone size: NA
D gene: NA
CDR3 DNA: TGTGCCAGCAGGCCAGATAATTCACCCCTCCACTTT
CDR3 protein: CASRPDNSPLHF

J gene: TRBJ2-7
V gene: TRBV30
clone size: NA
D gene: TRBD2
CDR3 DNA: TGTGCCTGGAGTGTCACGGGGACTAGCGGGAGGGGTTCCTACGAGCAGTACTTC
CDR3 protein: CAWSVTGTSGRGSYEQYF

J gene: TRBJ2-7
V gene: TRBV7-2
clone size: NA
D gene: NA
CDR3 DNA: TGTGCCAGCAGCTTAGCGGTCCTTGGGGGGGAGCAGTACTTC
CDR3 protein: CASSLAVLGGEQYF

J gene: TRBJ1-5
V gene: TRBV4-3
clone size: NA
D gene: NA
CDR3 DNA: TGCGCCAGCAGCGGGGGCCAGAATCAGCCCCAGCATTTT
CDR3 protein: CASSGGQNQPQHF

J gene: TRBJ1-2
V gene: TRBV11-2
clone size: NA
D gene: TRBD1
CDR3 DNA: TGTGCCAGCAGCCCCAGGACAGGGTACGGCTACACCTTC
CDR3 protein: CASSPRTGYGYTF

J gene: TRBJ1-3
V gene: TRBV6-6
clone size: NA
D gene: NA
CDR3 DNA: TGTGCCAGCAAGGGCGGGATTGTGAGCTCTGGAAACACCATATATTTT
CDR3 protein: CASKGGIVSSGNTIYF

J gene: TRBJ2-2
V gene: TRBV6-6
clone size: NA
D gene: NA
CDR3 DNA: TGTGCCAGCAGTTACTCGAGTCGAACCGGCGGGGAGCTGTTTTTT
CDR3 protein: CASSYSSRTGGELFF

J gene: TRBJ1-4
V gene: TRBV28
clone size: NA
D gene: TRBD1
CDR3 DNA: TGTGCCAGCAGTGAACAGGGGCCAACTAATGAAAAACTGTTTTTT
CDR3 protein: CASSEQGPTNEKLFF

J gene: TRBJ2-7
V gene: TRBV2
clone size: NA
D gene: TRBD2
CDR3 DNA: TGTGCCAGCAGTATTAGCGGGAGGCCCTACGAGCAGTACTTC
CDR3 protein: CASSISGRPYEQYF

J gene: TRBJ1-2
V gene: TRBV19
clone size: NA
D gene: NA
CDR3 DNA: TGTGCCAGTAGTCGAGGGCGAGAGGGTGGCTACACCTTC
CDR3 protein: CASSRGREGGYTF

J gene: TRBJ1-2
V gene: TRBV11-2
clone size: NA
D gene: NA
CDR3 DNA: TGTGCCAGCAGCTTATTCCCCGGGTTACTCTATGGCTACACCTTC
CDR3 protein: CASSLFPGLLYGYTF

J gene: TRBJ1-2
V gene: TRBV5-8
clone size: NA
D gene: NA
CDR3 DNA: TGTGCCAGCAGCTTCGGGGGGCAAGTGTATGGCTACACCTTC
CDR3 protein: CASSFGGQVYGYTF

J gene: TRBJ2-1
V gene: TRBV4-1
clone size: NA
D gene: TRBD2
CDR3 DNA: TGCGCCAGCAGCCAAGGGCTAGCGGGGTCTTACAATGAGCAGTTCTTC
CDR3 protein: CASSQGLAGSYNEQFF

J gene: TRBJ2-1
V gene: TRBV5-4
clone size: NA
D gene: TRBD2
CDR3 DNA: TGTGCCAGCACCAAAACTAGCGGAGACTACAATGAGCAGTTCTTC
CDR3 protein: CASTKTSGDYNEQFF

J gene: TRBJ1-2
V gene: TRBV19
clone size: NA
D gene: TRBD1
CDR3 DNA: TGTGCCAGCGGAAGGGGGCAGGGCTACACCTTC
CDR3 protein: CASGRGQGYTF

J gene: TRBJ2-7
V gene: TRBV4-1
clone size: NA
D gene: NA
CDR3 DNA: TGCGCCAGCAGCCAAGCCGCGGACATCTCCTACGAGCAGTACTTC
CDR3 protein: CASSQAADISYEQYF

J gene: TRBJ2-1
V gene: TRBV7-9
clone size: NA
D gene: NA
CDR3 DNA: TGTGCCAGCAATCGGGGGACTGTGATCCATGAGCAGTTCTTC
CDR3 protein: CASNRGTVIHEQFF

J gene: TRBJ2-7
V gene: TRBV28
clone size: NA
D gene: NA
CDR3 DNA: TGTGCCAGCAGTCCCCCGGCAGGGAATTCCTACGAGCAGTACTTC
CDR3 protein: CASSPPAGNSYEQYF

J gene: TRBJ2-3
V gene: TRBV19
clone size: NA
D gene: TRBD2
CDR3 DNA: TGTGCCAGTAGCAAAGCGGGAGGCGTCACAGATACGCAGTATTTT
CDR3 protein: CASSKAGGVTDTQYF